This T cell receptor beta chain was sequenced during a study of blood T cell repertoires in COVID-19. The CDR3 is 13 residues long. V lost 10 bases to trimming and J lost 5 bases; unmatched junction nucleotides: 10. The germline CDR1 and CDR2 sequences are MNHEY and SVGAGI. In the source study's methods: Reference gene primer amplification gave nucleated cell count estimates. Data came from immunoSEQ multiplex PCR; TCRdb stores just in-frame clones and leaves some out. V, J and clone size reflect that table, while D and trimming were determined from the DNA. The table shows tens of thousands of clones, with over 65% occurring only once.

This rearrangement joins TRBV6-5 to TRBJ1-2, with 7 bases fitting TRBD1. The sequencing sample was made of peripheral blood. This TCR derives from a woman aged 70 to 79 with acute or convalescent COVID-19. The CDR3 DNA sequence: TGTGCCACATGGGAGGCAGGGGGGTATGGCTACACCTTC. It specifies CATWEAGGYGYTF.